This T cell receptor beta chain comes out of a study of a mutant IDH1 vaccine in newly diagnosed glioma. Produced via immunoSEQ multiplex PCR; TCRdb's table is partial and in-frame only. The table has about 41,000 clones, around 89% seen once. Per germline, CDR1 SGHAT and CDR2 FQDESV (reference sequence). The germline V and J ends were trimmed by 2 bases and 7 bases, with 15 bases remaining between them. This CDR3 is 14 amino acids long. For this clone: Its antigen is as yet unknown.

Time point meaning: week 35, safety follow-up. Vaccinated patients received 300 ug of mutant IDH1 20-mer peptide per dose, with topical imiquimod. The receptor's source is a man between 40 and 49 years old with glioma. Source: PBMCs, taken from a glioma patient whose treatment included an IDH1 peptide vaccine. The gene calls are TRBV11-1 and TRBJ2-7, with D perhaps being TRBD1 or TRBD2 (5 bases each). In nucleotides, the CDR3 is TGTGCCAGCAGCTTATCGGGACGCCTAGGGGAGCAGTACTTC. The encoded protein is CASSLSGRLGEQYF.